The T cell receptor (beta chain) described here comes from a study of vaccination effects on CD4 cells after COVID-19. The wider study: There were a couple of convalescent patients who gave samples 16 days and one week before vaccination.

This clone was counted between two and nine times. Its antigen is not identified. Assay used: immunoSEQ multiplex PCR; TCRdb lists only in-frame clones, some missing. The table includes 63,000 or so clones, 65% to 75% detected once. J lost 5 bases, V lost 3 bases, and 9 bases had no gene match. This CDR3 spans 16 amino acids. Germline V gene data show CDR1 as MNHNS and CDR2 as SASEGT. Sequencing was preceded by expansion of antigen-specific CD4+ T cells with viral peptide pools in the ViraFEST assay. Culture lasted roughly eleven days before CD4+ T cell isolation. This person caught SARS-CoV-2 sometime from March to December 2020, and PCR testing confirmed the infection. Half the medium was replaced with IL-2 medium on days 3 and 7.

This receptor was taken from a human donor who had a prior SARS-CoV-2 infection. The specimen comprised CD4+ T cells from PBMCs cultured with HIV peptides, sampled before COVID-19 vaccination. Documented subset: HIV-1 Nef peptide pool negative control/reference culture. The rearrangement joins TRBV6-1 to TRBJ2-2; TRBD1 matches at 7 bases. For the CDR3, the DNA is TGTGCCAGCAGTGATCCCCCCCGACAGGGAACCGGGGAGCTGTTTTTT. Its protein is CASSDPPRQGTGELFF.